The rows below give T cell receptor beta chains drawn from one sample of a study of identical twins. TCRdb redid the calling of the 5' RACE reads with MiXCR, one entry per CDR3 protein. The repertoire holds about 550,000 distinct CDR3 sequences, around 22% seen once, with approximately 0.52% in the top ten. A further study also used this sample, focusing on yellow fever vaccine responses in identical twins.

Sequenced sample: CD4+ T cells sorted from blood. These receptors all come from a woman younger than 35 in good health. Both conserved end residues are part of each CDR3. The order of the fields is V gene, clone size, J gene, CDR3 protein. Only part of the rows carry a size: once, few, many, or a class if the clone is expanded.

>TRBV4-1|NA|TRBJ1-6
CASSQPASPLHF
>TRBV29-1|NA|TRBJ1-2
CSVEDPVGGGNYGYTF
>TRBV7-8|NA|TRBJ2-1
CASSLVLYGTGLGEQFF
>TRBV12-3/TRBV12-4|many|TRBJ1-1
CASSLMRNTEAFF
>TRBV20-1|few|TRBJ2-3
CSARDQTTTHTDTQYF
>TRBV12-3/TRBV12-4|NA|TRBJ2-1
CASGGDAYNEQFF
>TRBV6-5|NA|TRBJ2-7
CASSYGQSSYEQYF
>TRBV6-2/TRBV6-3|NA|TRBJ2-1
CASREDRGWNEQFF
>TRBV6-1|NA|TRBJ2-3
CASRRDTTSTDTQYF
>TRBV4-1|NA|TRBJ2-4
CASSQDHLSGHIQYF
>TRBV7-9|NA|TRBJ1-1
CASTISGRGGTEAFF
>TRBV10-1|few|TRBJ2-3
CASSEGLAGDTQYF
>TRBV5-1|once|TRBJ2-1
CASSSIFGGRAYNEQFF
>TRBV5-1|few|TRBJ2-4
CASSSGTMKNIQYF
>TRBV7-9|many|TRBJ1-2
CASRHGTGSYGYTF
>TRBV11-2|NA|TRBJ1-6
CASSGTRVDSPLHF
>TRBV29-1|few|TRBJ1-2
CSVDKGILGYTF
>TRBV20-1|NA|TRBJ1-1
CSARDPAGMRLTEAFF
>TRBV6-1|few|TRBJ2-2
CASRRTGTSGGTGELFF
>TRBV18|NA|TRBJ2-7
CASSHTGGAYEQYF
>TRBV29-1|NA|TRBJ2-5
CSVEWTGGAGETQYF
>TRBV28|few|TRBJ2-2
CASSFNVGELFF
>TRBV29-1|few|TRBJ2-1
CSVEPQQTYNEQFF
>TRBV4-1|NA|TRBJ2-3
CASSSAGVRADTQYF
>TRBV6-2/TRBV6-3|NA|TRBJ2-3
CASSYYGFTQYF
>TRBV5-1|NA|TRBJ2-1
CASKKVSGRAGHEQFF
>TRBV19|NA|TRBJ2-1
CASSMGQQRYNEQFF
>TRBV7-2|NA|TRBJ1-4
CASSLGRGREKLFF
>TRBV3-1|NA|TRBJ2-2
CASSRQVTSTGELFF
>TRBV6-5|NA|TRBJ1-5
CASSYFQGPQHF
>TRBV29-1|few|TRBJ2-7
CSVETTGSYEQYF
>TRBV20-1|few|TRBJ2-2
CSADRQGAAGELFF
>TRBV20-1|NA|TRBJ2-5
CSAVDRGRIETQYF
>TRBV12-3/TRBV12-4|NA|TRBJ1-1
CASSLDTLYTEAFF
>TRBV20-1|NA|TRBJ2-1
CSARDMGGRGLAGRVSSYNEQFF
>TRBV5-6|few|TRBJ1-2
CASSSVGVSYGYTF
>TRBV28|NA|TRBJ2-2
CASSPWTSGRFGTGELFF
>TRBV15|once|TRBJ2-7
CATSRGGTGTSGEQYF
>TRBV9|NA|TRBJ2-1
CASSVAGGRYNEQFF
>TRBV20-1|many|TRBJ2-1
CSATGTGGNNEQFF
>TRBV5-1|NA|TRBJ2-2
CASSRGGDRGWNTGELFF
>TRBV2|NA|TRBJ2-1
CASSDWRDYNEQFF
>TRBV28|few|TRBJ2-1
CASTSTGEWYNEQFF
>TRBV29-1|NA|TRBJ2-1
CSVGGLNNEQFF
>TRBV18|NA|TRBJ1-6
CASSLYASGQANSPLHF
>TRBV2|NA|TRBJ2-7
CASSGTSAEQYF
>TRBV12-3/TRBV12-4|many|TRBJ1-4
CASSPGQGRYEKLFF
>TRBV5-5|NA|TRBJ2-6
CASSHRDSGANVLTF
>TRBV11-3|NA|TRBJ2-7
CASSGGEPYEQYF
>TRBV10-3|NA|TRBJ1-4
CAISGATNEKLFF
>TRBV28|few|TRBJ1-5
CASSLWRALGQPQHF
>TRBV7-2|many|TRBJ2-5
CASSRGLAGVETQYF
>TRBV5-6|NA|TRBJ1-1
CASSYRLPRDTEAFF
>TRBV27|few|TRBJ2-1
CASSPRGLAEHLYNEQFF
>TRBV12-3/TRBV12-4|NA|TRBJ1-3
CASSPLDRAGGNTIYF